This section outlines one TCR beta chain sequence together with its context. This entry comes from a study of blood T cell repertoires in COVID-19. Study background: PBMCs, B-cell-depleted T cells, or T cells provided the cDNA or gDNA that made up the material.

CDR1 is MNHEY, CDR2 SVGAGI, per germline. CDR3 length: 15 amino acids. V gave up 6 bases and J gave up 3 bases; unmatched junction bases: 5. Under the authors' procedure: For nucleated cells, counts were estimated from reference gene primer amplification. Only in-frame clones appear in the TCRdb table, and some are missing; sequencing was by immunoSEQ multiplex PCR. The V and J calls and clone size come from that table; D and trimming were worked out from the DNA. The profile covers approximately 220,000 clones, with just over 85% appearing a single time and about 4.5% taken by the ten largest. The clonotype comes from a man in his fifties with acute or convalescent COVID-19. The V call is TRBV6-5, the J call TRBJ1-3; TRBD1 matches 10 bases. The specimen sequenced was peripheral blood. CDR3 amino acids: CASRGQGRSGNTIYF. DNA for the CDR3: TGTGCCAGCAGGGGACAGGGGAGAAGTGGAAACACCATATATTTT.